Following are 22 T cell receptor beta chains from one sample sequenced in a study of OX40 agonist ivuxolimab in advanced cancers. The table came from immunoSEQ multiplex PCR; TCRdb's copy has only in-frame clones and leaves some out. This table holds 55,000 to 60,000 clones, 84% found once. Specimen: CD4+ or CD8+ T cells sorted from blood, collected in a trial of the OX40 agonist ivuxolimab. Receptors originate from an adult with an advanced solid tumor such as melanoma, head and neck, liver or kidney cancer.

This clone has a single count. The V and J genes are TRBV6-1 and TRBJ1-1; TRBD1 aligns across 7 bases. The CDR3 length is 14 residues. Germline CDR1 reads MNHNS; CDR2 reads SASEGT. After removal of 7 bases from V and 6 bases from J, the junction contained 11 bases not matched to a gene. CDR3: CASTPTGRFSEAFF. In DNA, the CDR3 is TGTGCCAGCACACCGACAGGGAGGTTTTCTGAAGCTTTCTTT.

The CDR3 nucleotides are TGCGCCAGCAGCCCAAACGTCTACGAGCAGTACTTC. It yields the protein CASSPNVYEQYF. This chain joins TRBV5-1 and TRBJ2-7, with no clear D. Germline V gene lookup returns CDR1 SGHRS and CDR2 YFSETQ. The CDR3 totals 12 residues. Between the trimmed V and J ends, which lost 4 bases and 3 bases, there was a span of 8 bases.

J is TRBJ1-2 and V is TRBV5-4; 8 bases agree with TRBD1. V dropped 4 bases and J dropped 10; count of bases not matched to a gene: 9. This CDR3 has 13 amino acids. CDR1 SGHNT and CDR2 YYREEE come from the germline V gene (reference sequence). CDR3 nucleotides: TGTGCCAGCAGCCCGGGACAGGATGTGTACTACACCTTC. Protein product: CASSPGQDVYYTF.

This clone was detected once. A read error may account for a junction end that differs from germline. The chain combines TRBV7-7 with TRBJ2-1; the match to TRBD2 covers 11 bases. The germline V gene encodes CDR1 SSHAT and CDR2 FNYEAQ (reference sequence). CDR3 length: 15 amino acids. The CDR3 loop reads CASSSGTSGNNEQFF. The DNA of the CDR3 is TGTGCTAGCAGCTCCGGGACTAGCGGAAACAATGAGCAGTTCTTC.

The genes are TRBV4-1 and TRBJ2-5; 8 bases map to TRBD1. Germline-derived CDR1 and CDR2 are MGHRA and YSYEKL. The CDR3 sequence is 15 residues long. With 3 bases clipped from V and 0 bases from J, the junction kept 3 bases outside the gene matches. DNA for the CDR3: TGCGCCAGCAGCCACCGGACAGGGTACCAAGAGACCCAGTACTTC. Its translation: CASSHRTGYQETQYF.

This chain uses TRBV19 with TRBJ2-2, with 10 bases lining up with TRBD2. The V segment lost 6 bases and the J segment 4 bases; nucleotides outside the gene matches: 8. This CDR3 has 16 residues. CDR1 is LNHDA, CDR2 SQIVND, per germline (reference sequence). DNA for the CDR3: TGTGCCAGTAGCCCTCGAGCGGGAGGGATCACCGGGGAGCTGTTTTTT. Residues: CASSPRAGGITGELFF.

The DNA for the CDR3 is TGTGCCAGCAGCCGCGACTCATATCGTGAGCAGTACTTC. It yields the protein CASSRDSYREQYF. The genes are TRBV4-2 and TRBJ2-7; no definite D call. In germline, CDR1 is LGHNA, CDR2 YNFKEQ. Between the trimmed V and J ends, which lost 4 bases and 7 bases, there was a span of 14 bases. The CDR3 has 13 amino acids.

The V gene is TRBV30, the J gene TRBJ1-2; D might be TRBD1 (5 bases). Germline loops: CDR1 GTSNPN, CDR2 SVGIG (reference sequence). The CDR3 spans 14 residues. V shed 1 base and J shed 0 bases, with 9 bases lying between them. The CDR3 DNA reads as TGTGCCTGGAGTGGACAGAGTACTAACTATGGCTACACCTTC. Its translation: CAWSGQSTNYGYTF.

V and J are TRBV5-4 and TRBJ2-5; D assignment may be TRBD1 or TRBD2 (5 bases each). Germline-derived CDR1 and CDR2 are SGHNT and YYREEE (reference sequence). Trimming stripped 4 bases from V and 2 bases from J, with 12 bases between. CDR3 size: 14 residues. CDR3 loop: CASSRPGLQETQYF. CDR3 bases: TGTGCCAGCAGCCGGCCGGGGCTTCAAGAGACCCAGTACTTC.

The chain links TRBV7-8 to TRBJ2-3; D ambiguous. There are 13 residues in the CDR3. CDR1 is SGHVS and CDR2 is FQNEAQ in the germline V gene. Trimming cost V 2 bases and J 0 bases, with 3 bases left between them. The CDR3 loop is CASSLPSTDTQYF. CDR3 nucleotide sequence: TGTGCCAGCAGCTTACCTAGCACAGATACGCAGTATTTT.

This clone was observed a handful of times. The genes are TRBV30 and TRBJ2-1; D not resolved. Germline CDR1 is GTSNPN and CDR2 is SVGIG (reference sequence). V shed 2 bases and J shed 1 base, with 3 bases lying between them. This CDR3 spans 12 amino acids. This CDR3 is CAWSKSYNEQFF. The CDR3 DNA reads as TGTGCCTGGAGTAAGTCCTACAATGAGCAGTTCTTC.

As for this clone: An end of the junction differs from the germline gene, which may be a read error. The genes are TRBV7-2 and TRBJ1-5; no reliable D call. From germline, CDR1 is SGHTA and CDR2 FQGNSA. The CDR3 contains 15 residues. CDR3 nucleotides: TGTGCCAGCAGCCTAGCGGCAGTTAGCAATCAGCCCCAGCATTTT. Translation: CASSLAAVSNQPQHF.

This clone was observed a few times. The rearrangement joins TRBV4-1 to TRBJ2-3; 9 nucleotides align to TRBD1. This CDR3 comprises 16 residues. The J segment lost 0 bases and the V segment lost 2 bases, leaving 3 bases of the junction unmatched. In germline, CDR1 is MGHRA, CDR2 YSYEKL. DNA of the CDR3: TGCGCCAGCAGCCAACTACAGGGGGCGAGCACAGATACGCAGTATTTT. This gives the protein CASSQLQGASTDTQYF.

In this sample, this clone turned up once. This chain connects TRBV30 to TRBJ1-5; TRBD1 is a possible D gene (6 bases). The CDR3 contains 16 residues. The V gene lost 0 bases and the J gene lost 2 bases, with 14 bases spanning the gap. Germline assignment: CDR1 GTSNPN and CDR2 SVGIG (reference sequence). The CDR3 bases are TGTGCCTGGAGTGTATGGGGGGACACCGGCAATCAGCCCCAGCATTTT. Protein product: CAWSVWGDTGNQPQHF.

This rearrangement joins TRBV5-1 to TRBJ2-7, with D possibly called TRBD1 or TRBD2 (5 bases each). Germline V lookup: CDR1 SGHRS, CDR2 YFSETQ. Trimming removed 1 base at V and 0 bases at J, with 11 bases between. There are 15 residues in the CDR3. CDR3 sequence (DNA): TGCGCCAGCAGCTTGCGTCCAGGGAGCTCCTACGAGCAGTACTTC. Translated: CASSLRPGSSYEQYF. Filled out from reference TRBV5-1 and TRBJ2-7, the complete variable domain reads KAGVTQTPRYLIKTRGQQVTLSCSPISGHRSVSWYQQTPGQGLQFLFEYFSETQRNKGNFPGRFSGRQFSNSRSEMNVSTLELGDSALYLCASSLRPGSSYEQYFGPGTRLTVT.

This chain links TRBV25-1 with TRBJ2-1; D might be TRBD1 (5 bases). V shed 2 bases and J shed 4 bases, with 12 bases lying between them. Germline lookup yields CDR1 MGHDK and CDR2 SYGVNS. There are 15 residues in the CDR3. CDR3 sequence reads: CASSEATDNYNEQFF. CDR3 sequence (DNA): TGTGCCAGCAGTGAAGCGACAGATAATTACAATGAGCAGTTCTTC.

The DNA of the CDR3 is TGTGCCAGCAGCTTAAGACTAGCGGGAGTCTCAGATACGCAGTATTTT. Translated: CASSLRLAGVSDTQYF. V gene TRBV7-2 combines with J gene TRBJ2-3, with TRBD2 matching over 12 bases. Germline CDR1 reads SGHTA; CDR2 reads FQGNSA. The CDR3 runs 16 residues. Trimming took 2 bases from V and 4 from J; bases not matched to a gene: 4.

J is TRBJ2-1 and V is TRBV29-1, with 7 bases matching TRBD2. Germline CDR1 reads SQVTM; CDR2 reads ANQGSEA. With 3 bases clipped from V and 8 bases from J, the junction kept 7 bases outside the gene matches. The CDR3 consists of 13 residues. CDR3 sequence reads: CSVDTLGRDEQFF. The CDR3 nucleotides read TGCAGCGTTGACACACTAGGGAGGGATGAGCAGTTCTTC.

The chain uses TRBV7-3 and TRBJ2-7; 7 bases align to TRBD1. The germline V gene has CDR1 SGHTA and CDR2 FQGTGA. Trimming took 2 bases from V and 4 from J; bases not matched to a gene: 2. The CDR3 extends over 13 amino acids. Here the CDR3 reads CASSLGTEYEQYF. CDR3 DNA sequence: TGTGCCAGCAGCTTAGGGACAGAGTACGAGCAGTACTTC.

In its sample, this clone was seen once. CDR3 bases: TGTGCCAGCAGTTCCGGTCTACAAAGGGCCCACAATGAGCAGTTCTTC. Protein sequence: CASSSGLQRAHNEQFF. The chain uses TRBV27 and TRBJ2-1; D remains ambiguous. The CDR3 length is 16 residues. Germline CDR1 MNHEY, CDR2 SMNVEV (reference sequence). Between the trimmed V and J ends, which lost 4 bases and 5 bases, there was a span of 18 bases.

The CDR3 region is CAITQMGRDTEAFF. The CDR3 DNA reads as TGTGCCATCACACAGATGGGCCGGGACACTGAAGCTTTCTTT. The gene calls are TRBV10-3 and TRBJ1-1; unclear D gene. V was clipped by 7 bases and J by 3 bases, with 15 bases between them. CDR1 is ENHRY and CDR2 is SYGVKD in the germline V gene. The CDR3 is 14 residues long.

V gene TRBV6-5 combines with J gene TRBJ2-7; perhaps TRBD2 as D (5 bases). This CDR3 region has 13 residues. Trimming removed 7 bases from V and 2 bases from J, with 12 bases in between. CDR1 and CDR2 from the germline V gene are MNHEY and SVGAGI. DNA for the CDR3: TGTGCCAGCACCCCCAGCGGAACCTACGAGCAGTACTTC. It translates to CASTPSGTYEQYF.